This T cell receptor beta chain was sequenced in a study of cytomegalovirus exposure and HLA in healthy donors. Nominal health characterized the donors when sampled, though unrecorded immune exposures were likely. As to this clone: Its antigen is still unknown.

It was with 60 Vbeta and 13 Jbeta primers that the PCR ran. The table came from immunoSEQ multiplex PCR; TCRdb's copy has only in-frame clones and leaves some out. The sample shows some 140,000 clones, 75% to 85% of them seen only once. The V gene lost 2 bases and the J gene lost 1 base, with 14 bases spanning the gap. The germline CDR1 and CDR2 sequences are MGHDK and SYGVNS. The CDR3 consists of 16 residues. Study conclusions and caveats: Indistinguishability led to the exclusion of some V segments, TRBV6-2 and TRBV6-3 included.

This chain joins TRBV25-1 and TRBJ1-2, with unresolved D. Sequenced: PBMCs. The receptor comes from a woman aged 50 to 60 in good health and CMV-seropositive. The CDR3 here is CASSEREGLNNYGYTF. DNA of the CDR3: TGTGCCAGCAGTGAACGGGAGGGTCTTAATAACTATGGCTACACCTTC.